A single TCR beta chain is shown here with its context. This clone's antigen is unknown. Base qualities are missing; no much larger clone stands one base away. The record originates from a study of OX40 agonist ivuxolimab in advanced cancers. Study-wide context: Ivuxolimab was a fully human IgG2 agonistic monoclonal antibody targeting the costimulatory receptor OX40 (CD134). The monotherapy dose-escalation portion (N = 52 patients) of the phase I ivuxolimab trial is reported in the paper. Of the approximately 50 dose-escalation patients, hepatocellular carcinoma was present in roughly 19, melanoma in roughly 15, renal cell carcinoma in 9 and head and neck cancer in 9. Patients were allowed to have had prior anti-PD-1, anti-PD-L1 or anti-CTLA-4 therapy, and around two fifths of the dose-escalation patients had been treated with checkpoint inhibitors. In the dose-escalation cohort, 82.7% of patients were male, and the mean age was 60 years with a range of roughly 23 to 79. Partial responses occurred in three dose-escalation patients: two with cutaneous melanoma and one with hepatocellular carcinoma. Intravenous ivuxolimab was administered to patients every 2 weeks at six dose levels: 0.01, 0.1, 0.3, 1.5, 3 and 10 mg/kg. Peripheral TCRbeta sequencing aimed to test whether ivuxolimab altered TCR sequence diversity and caused clonal T-cell expansion.

The trial excluded patients who had a history of autoimmune disease or who were on systemic immunosuppression. In every dose cohort, peripheral blood was drawn for TCR sequencing at baseline, cycle 4 day 1, and cycle 7 day 1. Samples came from an open-label, multicenter, first-in-human phase I dose-escalation trial of ivuxolimab. Adults with locally advanced or metastatic head and neck squamous cell, hepatocellular, melanoma or renal cell carcinoma were enrolled in the trial. CD4+ and CD8+ T cells were sorted separately from peripheral blood before TCR sequencing. Genomic DNA was isolated from the sorted cells so that the TCRbeta CDR3 region could be sequenced. The immunoSEQ Assay was used for sequencing of TCRbeta CDR3 regions. TCRdb re-hosts the immuneACCESS table, in-frame sequences only. Its copies lack some clones; in the studies checked, an unresolved V gene accounts for under half of them, and the cause for the rest is not known. The sample data list tens of thousands of clones, and about 88% of these were observed just once. The top ten hold roughly 1.8% of the sample.

The germline V gene sets CDR1 to SGHTA and CDR2 to FQGNSA. Measured from the cysteine to the phenylalanine, the CDR3 is 15 residues long. The CDR3 DNA has 45 bases and is translated from base 1. The trim is 5 bases for V and 4 bases for J, with a gap of 12 bases between the germline ends. General conclusions and limits of the study: After ivuxolimab, CD8+ T cells had more expanded clones than CD4+ T cells on average. At doses of 0.1 to 3.0 mg/kg, clonal expansion of both CD4+ and CD8+ T cells in blood was seen between baseline and week 6. In partial responders in the 0.1-3.0 mg/kg groups, normalized peripheral clonal expansion was found to be among the lowest, especially among CD8+ T cells. Low levels of normalized T-cell clonal expansion were also seen in some patients who did not respond. Which antigens the clonally expanded peripheral T cells were specific for was not determined.

The receptor comes from an adult with an advanced solid tumor such as melanoma, head and neck, liver or kidney cancer. The specimen was CD4+ or CD8+ T cells sorted from blood, collected in a trial of the OX40 agonist ivuxolimab. The sequence is built from TRBV7-2 and TRBJ2-6; a confident D gene designation cannot be given. CDR3 protein: CASSLPLDGANVLTF. The nucleotide sequence is TGTGCCAGCAGCCTCCCTTTGGACGGGGCCAACGTCCTGACTTTC.